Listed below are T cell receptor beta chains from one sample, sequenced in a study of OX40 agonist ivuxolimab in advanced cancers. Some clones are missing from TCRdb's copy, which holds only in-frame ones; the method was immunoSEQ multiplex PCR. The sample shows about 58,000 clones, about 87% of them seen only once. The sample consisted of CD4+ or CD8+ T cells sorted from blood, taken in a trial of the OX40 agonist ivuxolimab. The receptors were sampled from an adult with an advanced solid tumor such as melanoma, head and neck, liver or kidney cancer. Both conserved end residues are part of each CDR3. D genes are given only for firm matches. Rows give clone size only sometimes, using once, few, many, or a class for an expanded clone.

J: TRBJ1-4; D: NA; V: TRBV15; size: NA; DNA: TGTGCCACCAGCAAAGCCGGGACTAATGAAAAACTGTTTTTT; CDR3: CATSKAGTNEKLFF
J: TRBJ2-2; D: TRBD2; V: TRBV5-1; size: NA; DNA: TGCGCCAGCAGCTTGCCCCGGACTAGCGGGAACACCGGGGAGCTGTTTTTT; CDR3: CASSLPRTSGNTGELFF
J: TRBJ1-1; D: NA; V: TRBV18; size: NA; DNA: TGTGCCAGCTCACCGAACCAAGGCACTGAAGCTTTCTTT; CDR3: CASSPNQGTEAFF
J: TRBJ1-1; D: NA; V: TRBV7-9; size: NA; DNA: TGTGCCAGCAGCTCCCAAACGACAGCTAACACTGAAGCTTTCTTT; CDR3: CASSSQTTANTEAFF
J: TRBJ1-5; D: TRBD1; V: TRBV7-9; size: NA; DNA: TGTGCCAGCAGCCGGGACAGGAATCAGCCCCAGCATTTT; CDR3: CASSRDRNQPQHF
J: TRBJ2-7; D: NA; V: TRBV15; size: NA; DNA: TGTGCCACCAGCAGAGATAAAGGGAGAGACCGAGGGAGCTCCTACGAGCAGTACTTC; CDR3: CATSRDKGRDRGSSYEQYF
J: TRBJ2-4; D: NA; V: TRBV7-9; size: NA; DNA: TGTGCCAGCAGCTCCTCCGGGGTCGCCAAAAACATTCAGTACTTC; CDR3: CASSSSGVAKNIQYF
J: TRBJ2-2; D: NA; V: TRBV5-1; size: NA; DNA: TGCGCCAGCAGGTGGAATTCCGGGGACACCGGGGAGCTGTTTTTT; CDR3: CASRWNSGDTGELFF
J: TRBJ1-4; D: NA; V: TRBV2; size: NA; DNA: TGTGCCAGCAGTAAAAACCTTGGTTGGAACAGGGTTGGCGAAAAACTGTTTTTT; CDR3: CASSKNLGWNRVGEKLFF
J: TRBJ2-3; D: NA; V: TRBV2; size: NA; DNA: TGTGCCAGCAGGTGGACGGTCATCACAGATACGCAGTATTTT; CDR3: CASRWTVITDTQYF
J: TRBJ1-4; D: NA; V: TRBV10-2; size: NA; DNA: TGCGCCAGCAGTTGGGGCAGCCGAAATGAAAAACTGTTTTTT; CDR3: CASSWGSRNEKLFF
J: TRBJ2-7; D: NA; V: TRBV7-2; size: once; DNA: TGTGCCAGCAGCTCACAGGGAGGCACCTACGAGCAGTACTTC; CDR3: CASSSQGGTYEQYF
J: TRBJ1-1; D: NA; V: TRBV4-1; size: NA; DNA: TGCGCCAGCAGCCTGGGACGCTTCGACAACACTGAAGCTTTCTTT; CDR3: CASSLGRFDNTEAFF
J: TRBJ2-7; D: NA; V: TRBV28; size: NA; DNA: TGTGCCAGCAGTAGCGGACGCTACGAGCAGTACTTC; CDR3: CASSSGRYEQYF
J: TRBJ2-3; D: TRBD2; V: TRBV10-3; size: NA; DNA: TGTGCTGCGAAGGCTAGCGGGAGTACAGATACGCAGTATTTT; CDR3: CAAKASGSTDTQYF
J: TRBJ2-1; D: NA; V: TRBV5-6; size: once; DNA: TGTGCCAGCAGCTCGTCGAATAGAGGGGTCTACAATGAGCAGTTCTTC; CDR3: CASSSSNRGVYNEQFF
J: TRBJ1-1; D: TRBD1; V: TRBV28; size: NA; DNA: TGTGCCAGCAGTATGGACAGGGGAGGCACTGAAGCTTTCTTT; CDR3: CASSMDRGGTEAFF
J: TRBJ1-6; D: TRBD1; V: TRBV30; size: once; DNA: TGTGCTCTGGGACAGGATTATTCACCCCTCCACTTT; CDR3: CALGQDYSPLHF
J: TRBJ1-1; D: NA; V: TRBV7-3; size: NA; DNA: TGTGCCAGCAGCTTAACGGGGGCGGCTGAAGCTTTCTTT; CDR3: CASSLTGAAEAFF
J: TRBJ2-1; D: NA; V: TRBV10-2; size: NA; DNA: TGCGCCAGCAGCCCCCAGAGCTCCTACAATGAGCAGTTCTTC; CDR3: CASSPQSSYNEQFF
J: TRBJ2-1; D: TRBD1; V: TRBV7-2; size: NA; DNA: TGTGCCAGCAGCTATGGACAGGGGGCCTACAATGAGCAGTTCTTC; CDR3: CASSYGQGAYNEQFF
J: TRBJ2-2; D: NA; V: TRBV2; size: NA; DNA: TGTGCCAGCAGTGTACAGGTCACCGGGGAGCTGTTTTTT; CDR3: CASSVQVTGELFF
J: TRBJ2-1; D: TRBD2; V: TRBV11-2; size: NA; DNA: TGTGCCAGCAGCTTAGCTCTAGCGGGAGGAAATGAGCAGTTCTTC; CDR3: CASSLALAGGNEQFF
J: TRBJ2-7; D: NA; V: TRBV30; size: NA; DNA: TGTGCCTGGAGTGGTCCCCAGGGCCTCTCCTACGAGCAGTACTTC; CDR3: CAWSGPQGLSYEQYF
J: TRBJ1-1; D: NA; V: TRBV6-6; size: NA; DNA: TGTGCCAGCAGTTACACAGGGAGAAACACTGAAGCTTTCTTT; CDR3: CASSYTGRNTEAFF
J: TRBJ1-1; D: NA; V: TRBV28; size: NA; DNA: TGTGCCAGCAGTTCCCCCGGGACGGGGAACACTGAAGCTTTCTTT; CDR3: CASSSPGTGNTEAFF
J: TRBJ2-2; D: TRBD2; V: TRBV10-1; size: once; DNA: TGCGCCAGCAGTAGCGGGAGGGACGCCGGGGAGCTGTTTTTT; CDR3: CASSSGRDAGELFF
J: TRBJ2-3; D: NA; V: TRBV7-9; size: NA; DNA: TGTGCCAGCAGCCTATCTGAGGGCCGAGGGGTAGATACGCAGTATTTT; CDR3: CASSLSEGRGVDTQYF
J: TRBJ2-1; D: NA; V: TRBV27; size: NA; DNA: TGTGCCAGCTCGGTCAGAGGAGGCGGCTCCTCCTACAATGAGCAGTTCTTC; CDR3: CASSVRGGGSSYNEQFF
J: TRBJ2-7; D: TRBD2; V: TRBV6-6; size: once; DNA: TGTGCCAGCAGGGGACTAGCGGTATCTGGCGAGCAGTACTTC; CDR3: CASRGLAVSGEQYF
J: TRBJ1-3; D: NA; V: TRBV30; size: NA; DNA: TGTGCCTGGAGTGTAAGCGACAGATCTGGAAACACCATATATTTT; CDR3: CAWSVSDRSGNTIYF
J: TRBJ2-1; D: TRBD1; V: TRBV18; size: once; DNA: TGTGCCAGCTCAACCCGACAGGGGGCGGATGAGCAGTTCTTC; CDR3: CASSTRQGADEQFF
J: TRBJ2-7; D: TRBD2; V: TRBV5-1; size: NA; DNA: TGCGCCAGCAGCTTGGCTGCTAGCGGGAACTCCTACGAGCAGTACTTC; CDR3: CASSLAASGNSYEQYF
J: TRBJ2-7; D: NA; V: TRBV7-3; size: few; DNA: TGTGCCAGCAGCTTGGATGACACCCCCGGTCGCGAGCAGTACTTC; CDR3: CASSLDDTPGREQYF
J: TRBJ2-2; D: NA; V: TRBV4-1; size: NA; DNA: TGCGCCAGCAGCCAACATAGGACAGCGAACACCGGGGAGCTGTTTTTT; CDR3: CASSQHRTANTGELFF